This T cell receptor beta chain stems from a study of T cells in Graves' hyperthyroidism and ophthalmopathy. Study-wide background: The initial diagnosis was the point when peripheral blood was collected, ahead of any treatment.

Regions amplified from RNA transcripts were the TCR beta CDR3 regions. RT-PCR in the first round (using the HTBI primer set) targeted the TCR CDR3. TCRdb recomputed calls from the multiplex PCR reads with MiXCR, one row per CDR3 protein. The sample lists 100,000 to 130,000 distinct CDR3 sequences, about 16% occurring once. Calling Graves' hyperthyroidism stable meant ophthalmopathy did not progress within 18 months. Uncontrolled infection, other autoimmune disease, pregnancy and lactation each barred patients from inclusion. This clonotype appeared a few times. This clone may be a read error of a much larger clone one base away. Looked up from germline, CDR1 is SGHTA and CDR2 is FQGNSA. This CDR3 comprises 17 residues.

This clonotype was sampled from a woman in her forties or fifties with Graves' hyperthyroidism. V is TRBV7-2 and J is TRBJ2-1; 11 nucleotides align to TRBD2. The DNA end favors TRBJ2-7, so the J call may be wrong. Sequencing was performed on blood. The CDR3 DNA reads as TGTGCCAGCAGCTTAGGTGTAGCGGGAGGGCTCTACAATGAGCAGTACTTC. As protein: CASSLGVAGGLYNEQYF.